The source of this TCR beta chain is a study of blood T cell repertoires in COVID-19. About the study: In each case, the material was cDNA or gDNA derived from T cells, B-cell-depleted T cells, or PBMCs.

Only a few counts were recorded for this clone. Authors' analysis steps: Estimation of nucleated cell counts relied on the amplification of reference gene primers. Sequencing used immunoSEQ multiplex PCR; TCRdb keeps in-frame clones, though not all of them. V, J and clone size are those of that table, while D and trimming were read from the DNA. This table holds about 270,000 clones, 85% to 90% found once. Assignments of participants to cohorts depended upon their own reported clinical history. Donors in Cohort 3 counted as recovered after two negative PCRs, clearance, or symptom resolution. V was pared by 5 bases and J by 8 bases, with 15 bases between. CDR1 and CDR2 from the germline V gene are MNHNY and SVGAGI (reference sequence). This CDR3 is built from 13 residues.

This sequence originates from a woman between 18 and 29 years old who had recovered from COVID-19. Sequencing input: PBMCs or T cells enriched from blood (not recorded which). This chain connects TRBV6-6 to TRBJ1-2; TRBD1 might be the D (5 bases). The DNA for the CDR3 is TGTGCCAGCAGTCGATCGGGGGGAGGCGGCTACACCTTC. It encodes CASSRSGGGGYTF.